The clone carrying this T cell receptor (beta chain) turned up a few times. Antigen: not known. Peptide-pool stimulation followed by sequencing identified expanded antigen-specific CD4+ clonotypes in the ViraFEST assay. After around ten days in culture, the CD4+ T cells were isolated. Of the BNT162b2 and mRNA-1273 vaccines, participants received two doses of one or the other. The entry originates in a study of vaccination effects on CD4 cells after COVID-19. Sequencing used immunoSEQ multiplex PCR; TCRdb keeps in-frame clones, though not all of them. The sample includes around 33,000 clones, approximately 69% seen only once; the top ten take around 9%. The receptor was derived from a human donor who received a COVID-19 vaccine. Here the sequenced sample was CD4+ T cells from PBMCs cultured with SARS-CoV-2 spike peptides, taken after COVID-19 vaccination.

The CDR3 sequence is CASSLAGGDTIYF. The CDR3 DNA reads as TGTGCCAGCAGCTTAGCGGGAGGGGACACCATATATTTT. The chain employs TRBV7-9 and TRBJ1-3, with TRBD1 as a possible D gene (5 bases). Germline V lookup: CDR1 SEHNR, CDR2 FQNEAQ (reference sequence). This CDR3 contains 13 residues. The V end lost 0 bases, the J end lost 8 bases, and 8 bases lay between the germline ends.